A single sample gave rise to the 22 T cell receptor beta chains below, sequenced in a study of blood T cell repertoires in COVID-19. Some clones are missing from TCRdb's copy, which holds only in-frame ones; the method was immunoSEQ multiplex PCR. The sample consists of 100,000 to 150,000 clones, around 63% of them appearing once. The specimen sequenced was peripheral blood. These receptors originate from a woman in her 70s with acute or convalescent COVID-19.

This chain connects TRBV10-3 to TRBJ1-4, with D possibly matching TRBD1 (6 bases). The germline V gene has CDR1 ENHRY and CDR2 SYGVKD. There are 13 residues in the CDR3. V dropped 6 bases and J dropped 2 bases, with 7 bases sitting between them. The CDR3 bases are TGTGCCATCAGGGACAGTACTAATGAAAAACTGTTTTTT. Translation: CAIRDSTNEKLFF.

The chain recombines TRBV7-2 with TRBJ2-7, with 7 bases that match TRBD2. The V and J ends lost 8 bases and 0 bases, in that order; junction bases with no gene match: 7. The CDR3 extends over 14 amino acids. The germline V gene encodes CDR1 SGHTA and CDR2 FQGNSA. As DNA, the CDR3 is TGTGCCAGCGGATGGGGGGGTAGCTCCTACGAGCAGTACTTC. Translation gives CASGWGGSSYEQYF.

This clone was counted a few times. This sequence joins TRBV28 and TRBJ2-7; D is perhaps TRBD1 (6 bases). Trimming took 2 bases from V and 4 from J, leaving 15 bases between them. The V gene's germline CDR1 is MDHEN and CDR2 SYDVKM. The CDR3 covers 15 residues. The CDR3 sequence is CASSLEQGRYYEQYF. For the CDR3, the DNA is TGTGCCAGCAGTTTAGAACAGGGCAGATATTACGAGCAGTACTTC. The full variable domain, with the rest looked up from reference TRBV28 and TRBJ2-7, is DVKVTQSSRYLVKRTGEKVFLECVQDMDHENMFWYRQDPGLGLRLIYFSYDVKMKEKGDIPEGYSVSREKKERFSLILESASTNQTSMYLCASSLEQGRYYEQYFGPGTRLTVT.

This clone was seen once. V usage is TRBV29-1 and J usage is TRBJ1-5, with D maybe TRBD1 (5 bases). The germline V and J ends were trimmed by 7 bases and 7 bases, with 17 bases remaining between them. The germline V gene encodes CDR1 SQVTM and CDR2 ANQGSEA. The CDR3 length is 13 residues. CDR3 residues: CSAVEQVGQPQHF. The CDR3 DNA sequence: TGCAGCGCGGTGGAACAGGTAGGGCAGCCCCAGCATTTT.

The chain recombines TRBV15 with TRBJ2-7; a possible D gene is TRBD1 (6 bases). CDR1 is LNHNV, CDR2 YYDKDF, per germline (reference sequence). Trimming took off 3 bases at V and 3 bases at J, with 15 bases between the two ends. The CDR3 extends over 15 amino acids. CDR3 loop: CATSRGGQFNYEQYF. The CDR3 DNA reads TGTGCCACCAGCAGGGGCGGACAGTTTAACTACGAGCAGTACTTC.

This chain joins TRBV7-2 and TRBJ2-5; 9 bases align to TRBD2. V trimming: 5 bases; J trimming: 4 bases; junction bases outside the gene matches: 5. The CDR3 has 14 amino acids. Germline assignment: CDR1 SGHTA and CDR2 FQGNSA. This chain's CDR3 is CASSSLAGLETQYF. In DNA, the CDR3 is TGTGCCAGCAGCAGCCTAGCGGGGCTAGAGACCCAGTACTTC.

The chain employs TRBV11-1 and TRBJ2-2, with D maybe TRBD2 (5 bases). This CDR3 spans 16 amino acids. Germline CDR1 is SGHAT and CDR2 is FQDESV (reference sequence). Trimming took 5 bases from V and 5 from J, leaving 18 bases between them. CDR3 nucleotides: TGTGCCAGCAGCCTCCAGAACAGCGGTCGTACCGGGGAGCTGTTTTTT. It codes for CASSLQNSGRTGELFF.

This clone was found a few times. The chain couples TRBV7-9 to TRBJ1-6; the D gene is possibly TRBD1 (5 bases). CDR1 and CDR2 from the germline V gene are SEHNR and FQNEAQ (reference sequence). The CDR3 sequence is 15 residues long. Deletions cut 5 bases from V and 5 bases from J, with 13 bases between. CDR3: CASSPRGHDNSPLHF. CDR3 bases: TGTGCCAGCAGCCCAAGGGGCCACGATAATTCACCCCTCCACTTT.

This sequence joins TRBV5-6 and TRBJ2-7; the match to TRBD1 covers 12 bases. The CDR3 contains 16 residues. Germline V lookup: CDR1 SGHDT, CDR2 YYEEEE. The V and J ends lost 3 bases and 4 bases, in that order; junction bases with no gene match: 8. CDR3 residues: CASSSYGTGGLYEQYF. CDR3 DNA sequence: TGTGCCAGCAGCTCCTACGGGACAGGGGGCCTGTACGAGCAGTACTTC.

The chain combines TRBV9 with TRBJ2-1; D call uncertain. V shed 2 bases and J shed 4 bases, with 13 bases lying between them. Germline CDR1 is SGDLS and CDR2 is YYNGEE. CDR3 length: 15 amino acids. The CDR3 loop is CASSVQVADYNEQFF. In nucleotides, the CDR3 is TGTGCCAGCAGCGTTCAGGTGGCCGATTACAATGAGCAGTTCTTC.

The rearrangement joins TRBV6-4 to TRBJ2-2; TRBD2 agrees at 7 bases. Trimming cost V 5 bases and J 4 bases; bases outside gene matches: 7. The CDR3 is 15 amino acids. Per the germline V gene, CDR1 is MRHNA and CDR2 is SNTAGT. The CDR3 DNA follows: TGTGCCAGCAGTCGAAGCGGGGCGGGCACCGGGGAGCTGTTTTTT. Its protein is CASSRSGAGTGELFF.

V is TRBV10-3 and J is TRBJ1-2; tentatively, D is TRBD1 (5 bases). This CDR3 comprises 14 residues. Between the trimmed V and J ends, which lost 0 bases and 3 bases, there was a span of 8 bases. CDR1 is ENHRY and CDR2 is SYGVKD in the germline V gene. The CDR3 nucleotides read TGTGCCATCAGTGAGTCGAGCAGGGACTATGGCTACACCTTC. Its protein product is CAISESSRDYGYTF.

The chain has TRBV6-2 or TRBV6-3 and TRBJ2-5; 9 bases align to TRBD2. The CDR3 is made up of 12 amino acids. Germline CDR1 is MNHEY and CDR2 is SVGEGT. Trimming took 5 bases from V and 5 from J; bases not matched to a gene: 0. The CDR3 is CASSGLAETQYF. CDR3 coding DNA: TGTGCCAGCAGTGGACTAGCGGAGACCCAGTACTTC.

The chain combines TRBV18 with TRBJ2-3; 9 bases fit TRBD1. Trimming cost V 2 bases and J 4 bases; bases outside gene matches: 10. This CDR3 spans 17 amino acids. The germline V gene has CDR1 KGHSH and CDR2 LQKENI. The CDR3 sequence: CASSPVSRGQGADTQYF. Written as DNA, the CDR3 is TGTGCCAGCTCACCAGTATCGCGGGGACAGGGAGCAGATACGCAGTATTTT.

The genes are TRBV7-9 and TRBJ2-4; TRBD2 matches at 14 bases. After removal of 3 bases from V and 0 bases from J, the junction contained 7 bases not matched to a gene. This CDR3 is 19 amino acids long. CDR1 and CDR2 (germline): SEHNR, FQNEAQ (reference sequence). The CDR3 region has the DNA TGTGCCAGCAGCTTCGGGACTAGCGGGGGCCTTCTAGCCAAAAACATTCAGTACTTC. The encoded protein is CASSFGTSGGLLAKNIQYF.

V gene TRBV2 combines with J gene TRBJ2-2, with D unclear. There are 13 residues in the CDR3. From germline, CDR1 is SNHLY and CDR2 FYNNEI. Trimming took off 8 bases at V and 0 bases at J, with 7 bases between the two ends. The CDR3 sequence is CASRRTNTGELFF. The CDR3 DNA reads TGTGCCAGCCGCAGAACGAACACCGGGGAGCTGTTTTTT.

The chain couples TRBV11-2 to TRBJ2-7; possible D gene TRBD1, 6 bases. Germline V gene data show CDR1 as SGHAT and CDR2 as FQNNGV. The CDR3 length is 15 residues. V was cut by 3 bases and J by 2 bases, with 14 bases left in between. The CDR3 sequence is CASSFQGLPPYEQYF. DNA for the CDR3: TGTGCCAGCAGCTTCCAGGGGCTCCCACCCTACGAGCAGTACTTC.

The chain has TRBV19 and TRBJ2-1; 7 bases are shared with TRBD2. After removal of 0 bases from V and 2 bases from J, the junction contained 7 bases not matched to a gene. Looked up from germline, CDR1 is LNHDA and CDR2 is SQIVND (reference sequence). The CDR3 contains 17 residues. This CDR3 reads CASSIDSGGSTYNEQFF. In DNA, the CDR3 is TGTGCCAGTAGTATAGATTCGGGCGGGAGCACCTACAATGAGCAGTTCTTC.

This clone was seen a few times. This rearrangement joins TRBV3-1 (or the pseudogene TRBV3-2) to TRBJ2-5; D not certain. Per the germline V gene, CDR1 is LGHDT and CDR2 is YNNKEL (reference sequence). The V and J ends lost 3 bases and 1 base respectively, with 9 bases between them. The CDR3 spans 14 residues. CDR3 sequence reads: CASSQSGPQETQYF. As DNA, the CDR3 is TGTGCCAGCAGCCAGTCAGGCCCCCAAGAGACCCAGTACTTC.

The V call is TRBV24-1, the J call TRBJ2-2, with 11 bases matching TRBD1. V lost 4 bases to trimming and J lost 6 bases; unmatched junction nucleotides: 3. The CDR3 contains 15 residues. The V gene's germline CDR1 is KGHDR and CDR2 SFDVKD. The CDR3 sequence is CATSDSGQGAGELFF. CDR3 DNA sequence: TGTGCCACCAGTGACTCGGGACAGGGGGCCGGGGAGCTGTTTTTT.

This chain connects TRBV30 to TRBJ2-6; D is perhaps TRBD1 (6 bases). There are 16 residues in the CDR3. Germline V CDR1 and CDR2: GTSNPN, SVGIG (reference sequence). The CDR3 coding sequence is TGTGCTATCACGCCAGGGGCAGGGTCAGGGGCCAACGTCCTGACTTTC. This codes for CAITPGAGSGANVLTF.

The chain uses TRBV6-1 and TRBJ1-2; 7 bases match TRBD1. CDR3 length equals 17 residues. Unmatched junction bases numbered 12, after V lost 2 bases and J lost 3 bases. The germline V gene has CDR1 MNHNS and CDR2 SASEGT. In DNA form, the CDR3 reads TGTGCCAGCAGTGAACCATCTTCGAAGACAGGGCACTATGGCTACACCTTC. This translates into CASSEPSSKTGHYGYTF.